A single sample gave rise to the 25 T cell receptor beta chains below, sequenced in a study of control samples from healthy donors and cancer patients. Assay: immunoSEQ multiplex PCR; the TCRdb copy retains only in-frame clones and omits some. Of 70,000 or so clones listed, 84% are singletons. The specimen sequenced was blood. Receptors were obtained from a man aged 50 to 59 in good health.

This chain links TRBV5-1 with TRBJ1-4, with D possibly being TRBD1 (6 bases). CDR3 length: 14 amino acids. From germline, CDR1 is SGHRS and CDR2 YFSETQ. V was trimmed by 4 bases and J by 7 bases, leaving 14 bases between them. The CDR3 sequence is CASSPRRGGEKLFF. The CDR3 DNA reads as TGCGCCAGCAGCCCGAGACGAGGGGGTGAAAAACTGTTTTTT.

V is TRBV5-1 and J is TRBJ1-2; D perhaps matches TRBD1 (5 bases). CDR3 length: 13 amino acids. The V gene lost 2 bases and the J gene lost 4 bases, with 9 bases spanning the gap. Germline CDR1 and CDR2: SGHRS and YFSETQ. CDR3: CASSFGGAYGYTF. CDR3 DNA sequence: TGCGCCAGCAGCTTTGGCGGGGCCTATGGCTACACCTTC.

The chain joins TRBV10-3 to TRBJ1-5, with 7 bases fitting TRBD1. CDR1 is ENHRY and CDR2 is SYGVKD in the germline V gene. There are 13 residues in the CDR3. V was pared by 6 bases and J by 7 bases, with 6 bases of the junction left unmatched. CDR3 residues: CAISRTGGQPQHF. CDR3 DNA: TGTGCCATCAGCCGGACAGGAGGCCAGCCCCAGCATTTT.

V and J are TRBV7-8 and TRBJ1-1, with D possibly being TRBD1 (5 bases). Germline lookup yields CDR1 SGHVS and CDR2 FQNEAQ. V was clipped by 0 bases and J by 11 bases, with 13 bases between them. The CDR3 is 13 amino acids. CDR3 amino acids: CASSLARVMRAFF. CDR3 in DNA: TGTGCCAGCAGCTTAGCCAGGGTAATGAGGGCTTTCTTT.

This chain joins TRBV4-2 and TRBJ1-5; D unclear. This CDR3 region has 15 residues. The germline V and J ends were trimmed by 5 bases and 0 bases, with 11 bases remaining between them. Germline V gene lookup returns CDR1 LGHNA and CDR2 YNFKEQ. The CDR3 region has the DNA TGTGCCAGCAGCGAAGGACGTTTTAGCAATCAGCCCCAGCATTTT. Its protein is CASSEGRFSNQPQHF.

This sequence joins TRBV14 and TRBJ2-5, with D maybe TRBD2 (5 bases). V was cut by 4 bases and J by 4 bases, with 10 bases left in between. The germline V gene has CDR1 SGHDN and CDR2 FVKESK. This CDR3 contains 13 residues. Here the CDR3 DNA reads TGTGCCAGCAGCCGAGGGCTCCGAGAGACCCAGTACTTC. Its translation: CASSRGLRETQYF.

This chain uses TRBV9 with TRBJ2-2, with 8 bases aligning to TRBD1. Germline V lookup: CDR1 SGDLS, CDR2 YYNGEE. After removal of 4 bases from V and 5 bases from J, the junction contained 4 bases not matched to a gene. CDR3 length: 14 residues. CDR3 region: CASSPDRATGELFF. CDR3 bases: TGTGCCAGCAGCCCGGACAGGGCGACCGGGGAGCTGTTTTTT.

The chain employs TRBV5-4 and TRBJ1-6, with no clear D. The V end lost 4 bases, the J end lost 10 bases, and 15 bases lay between the germline ends. Germline V lookup: CDR1 SGHNT, CDR2 YYREEE (reference sequence). The CDR3 has 14 amino acids. The CDR3: CASSAIELGSPLHF. The CDR3 region has the DNA TGTGCCAGCAGCGCGATTGAACTAGGGTCACCCCTCCACTTT.

CDR3 DNA sequence: TGCGCCAGCAGCCAAGAGGCAGGGCAGACCTACGAGCAGTACTTC. Amino acids: CASSQEAGQTYEQYF. The V call is TRBV4-3, the J call TRBJ2-7; a possible D gene is TRBD1 (5 bases). CDR3 length equals 15 residues. With 0 bases removed from V and 2 bases from J, the gap between germline ends came to 11 bases. The germline gives CDR1 LGHNA, CDR2 YSLEER.

The table lists this clone with a count of one. This chain joins TRBV9 and TRBJ2-3, with D perhaps matching TRBD2 (6 bases). The ends were cut back, 0 bases at V and 2 bases at J, with 10 bases in the middle. The CDR3 runs 15 residues. Germline V gene lookup returns CDR1 SGDLS and CDR2 YYNGEE. CDR3 nucleotides: TGTGCCAGCAGCGTAGGACTAGGGACCACAGATACGCAGTATTTT. Encoded protein: CASSVGLGTTDTQYF.

The CDR3 reads CASSRRTVSSYNEQFF. CDR3 in DNA: TGTGCCAGTAGTAGACGGACAGTGAGCTCCTACAATGAGCAGTTCTTC. The chain has TRBV19 and TRBJ2-1; D may be TRBD1 (6 bases). The germline CDR1 and CDR2 sequences are LNHDA and SQIVND (reference sequence). This CDR3 is 16 amino acids long. Trimming removed 4 bases at V and 0 bases at J, with 13 bases between.

V is TRBV9 and J is TRBJ2-1; 9 nucleotides agree with TRBD2. Germline CDR1 reads SGDLS; CDR2 reads YYNGEE. The CDR3 is 16 amino acids. J gave up 7 bases and V 3 bases, and 11 bases lay outside the gene matches. The CDR3 region is CASSGRGREGKNEQFF. The CDR3 DNA follows: TGTGCCAGCAGCGGCCGTGGGCGGGAGGGCAAGAATGAGCAGTTCTTC.

The V gene is TRBV27, the J gene TRBJ1-4; D gene uncertain. With 6 bases removed from V and 0 bases from J, the gap between germline ends came to 11 bases. The CDR3 length is 15 residues. The V gene's germline CDR1 is MNHEY and CDR2 SMNVEV (reference sequence). The CDR3 DNA reads as TGTGCCAGCAGCTTGCAGATCGCAACTAATGAAAAACTGTTTTTT. The encoded protein is CASSLQIATNEKLFF.

Details on this clone: One end of the junction is discordant with germline, which a read error may explain. This chain joins TRBV6-5 and TRBJ1-2; 9 bases are shared with TRBD1. The CDR3 length is 13 residues. CDR1 is MNHEY and CDR2 is SVGAGI in the germline V gene. The CDR3 region has the DNA TGTGCCAGCAGTTTGGGACAGGGAAAGGGGGTCGCCTTC. Translation: CASSLGQGKGVAF.

This rearrangement joins TRBV15 to TRBJ2-4; no definite D call. The V and J ends lost 4 bases and 5 bases respectively, with 6 bases between them. Germline V CDR1 and CDR2: LNHNV, YYDKDF (reference sequence). The CDR3 loop spans 12 amino acids. The CDR3: CATSTGQNIQYF. CDR3 nucleotides: TGTGCCACCAGCACCGGCCAAAACATTCAGTACTTC.

The J gene is TRBJ1-6, the V gene TRBV7-9; 7 bases line up with TRBD1. The CDR3 contains 16 residues. Germline lookup yields CDR1 SEHNR and CDR2 FQNEAQ (reference sequence). The trim removed 1 base at V and 7 bases at J, leaving 7 bases unmatched. The CDR3 DNA reads TGTGCCAGCAGCTTAGTTGGCGAGGGGGCGAATTCACCCCTCCACTTT. It encodes CASSLVGEGANSPLHF.

This clone was observed once. This rearrangement joins TRBV6-5 to TRBJ2-7; D possibly uses TRBD1 or TRBD2 (5 bases each). The length of the CDR3 is 14 residues. CDR1 and CDR2 from the germline V gene are MNHEY and SVGAGI. The ends were cut back, 6 bases at V and 3 bases at J, with 15 bases in the middle. CDR3 sequence reads: CASSPGTPLYEQYF. In nucleotides, the CDR3 is TGTGCCAGCAGCCCAGGGACCCCTCTCTACGAGCAGTACTTC.

This clone has a single count. The chain is built from TRBV29-1 and TRBJ2-1; the match to TRBD2 covers 13 bases. J was trimmed by 2 bases and V by 6 bases; bases with no gene match: 7. This CDR3 spans 16 amino acids. Germline CDR1 SQVTM, CDR2 ANQGSEA. DNA for the CDR3: TGCAGCGTAGCGCGGGGGACTAGCGGGACCTACAATGAGCAGTTCTTC. Translating gives CSVARGTSGTYNEQFF.

The chain joins TRBV28 to TRBJ1-2; D is undetermined. CDR3 length: 12 amino acids. Trimming stripped 2 bases from V and 4 bases from J, with 5 bases between. From germline, CDR1 is MDHEN and CDR2 SYDVKM. CDR3 DNA: TGTGCCAGCAGTTTAAGACGCTATGGCTACACCTTC. Encoded protein: CASSLRRYGYTF.

This sequence joins TRBV28 and TRBJ2-5; tentative D call: TRBD1 (5 bases). Trimming removed 8 bases from V and 4 bases from J, with 11 bases in between. The CDR3 loop spans 12 amino acids. Germline values: CDR1 MDHEN, CDR2 SYDVKM. This chain's CDR3 is CASGQGGETQYF. The CDR3 DNA follows: TGTGCCAGCGGCCAGGGTGGAGAGACCCAGTACTTC.

The chain uses TRBV19 and TRBJ2-2; D gene unclear. V dropped 6 bases and J dropped 7 bases, with 15 bases sitting between them. The V gene's germline CDR1 is LNHDA and CDR2 SQIVND (reference sequence). There are 14 residues in the CDR3. The CDR3 DNA sequence: TGTGCCAGTAGCCGGGCAGGCACCAGCGGGGAGCTGTTTTTT. Its protein is CASSRAGTSGELFF.

CDR3 region: CASSHERSSGANVLTF. The CDR3 DNA reads TGCGCCAGCAGCCACGAGAGAAGCTCTGGGGCCAACGTCCTGACTTTC. The V gene is TRBV4-3, the J gene TRBJ2-6; D gene unclear. The germline gives CDR1 LGHNA, CDR2 YSLEER. Trimming removed 3 bases from V and 0 bases from J, with 9 bases in between. The CDR3 sequence is 16 residues long.

This chain links TRBV24-1 with TRBJ2-3; the match to TRBD2 covers 10 bases. Germline V CDR1 and CDR2: KGHDR, SFDVKD. This CDR3 has 15 amino acids. With 5 bases clipped from V and 4 bases from J, the junction kept 5 bases outside the gene matches. CDR3 amino acids: CATSALAGASDTQYF. The CDR3 nucleotides are TGTGCCACCAGTGCTCTAGCGGGAGCGTCAGATACGCAGTATTTT.

DNA of the CDR3: TGTGCCAGCAGCCAAGGGCCCGGATCGTTCTTC. Translation gives CASSQGPGSFF. This sequence joins TRBV3-1 (or the pseudogene TRBV3-2) and TRBJ2-1; D gene unclear. CDR3 size: 11 residues. Germline values: CDR1 LGHDT, CDR2 YNNKEL (reference sequence). V was trimmed by 1 base and J by 15 bases, leaving 10 bases between them.

The chain has TRBV28 and TRBJ2-4; TRBD1 or TRBD2 may be the D gene (5 bases each). V was cut by 5 bases and J by 10 bases, with 9 bases left in between. The length of the CDR3 is 11 residues. Germline V gene lookup returns CDR1 MDHEN and CDR2 SYDVKM. For the CDR3, the DNA is TGTGCCAGCAGTGAGGGGTTGATTCAGTACTTC. Translated, it gives CASSEGLIQYF.